Sequencing of this T cell receptor beta chain was carried out in a study of blood T cell repertoires in COVID-19. Overall study: There were acute and convalescent COVID-19 samples, and they came from the United States, Italy and Spain. In each case, the material was cDNA or gDNA derived from T cells, B-cell-depleted T cells, or PBMCs.

Original analysis: Amplified reference gene primers provided the basis for estimating nucleated cell counts. Using immunoSEQ multiplex PCR, the repertoire was profiled, and TCRdb retains in-frame clones only, with some absent. V, J and clone size derive from that table, while D and trimming were established from the DNA sequence. The data show around 16,000 clones, 86% seen once. This CDR3 has 15 amino acids. With V trimmed by 6 bases and J by 5 bases, 8 bases remained unmatched. CDR1 and CDR2 from the germline V gene are LNHDA and SQIVND (reference sequence). The TCR was taken from a man in his 60s with acute or convalescent COVID-19. V gene TRBV19 combines with J gene TRBJ1-4; 8 bases fit TRBD1. The sequenced sample consisted of peripheral blood. The CDR3 region has the DNA TGTGCCAGTAGCCCCTCGACAGGGGCAAATGAAAAACTGTTTTTT. This translates into CASSPSTGANEKLFF.